The T cell receptor (beta chain) described here comes from a study of neurological immune-mediated disorders. From germline, CDR1 is SGHKS and CDR2 YYEKEE (reference sequence). CDR3 size: 13 residues. Concerning this clonotype itself: The junction does not match germline at one end; this may be a read error.

This sample's time point: technical triplicate 1. The sorted libraries took 1 million CD4+ or CD8+ T cells. MiXCR was run by TCRdb on the 5' RACE reads, yielding one entry per CDR3 protein. This sample has about 24,000 distinct CDR3 sequences; roughly an eighth occur once, and the top ten carry about 5.5%. This receptor was obtained from a female donor with HTLV-1-associated myelopathy (HAM/TSP). The rearrangement uses TRBV5-5 and TRBJ2-3; 9 nucleotides align to TRBD1. Input material: CD4+ T cells from blood. The CDR3, as DNA: TGTGCCAGCAGCGAAAGACTTGGACAGGGGATGTTTTTT. This gives the protein CASSERLGQGMFF.